This entry features one T cell receptor beta chain sequence. Antigen specificity is unknown. CDR3 size: 20 residues. With 5 bases removed from V and 3 bases from J, the gap between germline ends came to 30 bases. CDR1 and CDR2 (germline): LNHDA, SQIVND (reference sequence). This specimen belongs to a study of OX40 agonist ivuxolimab in advanced cancers. Overall study results and limits: More expanded clones were found, on average, in CD8+ than in CD4+ T cells.

Assay used: immunoSEQ multiplex PCR; TCRdb lists only in-frame clones, some missing. The table shows about 58,000 clones, with approximately 90% occurring only once. The starting material was CD4+ or CD8+ T cells sorted from blood, obtained in a trial of the OX40 agonist ivuxolimab. The sequence was obtained from an adult with an advanced solid tumor such as melanoma, head and neck, liver or kidney cancer. The chain is built from TRBV19 and TRBJ2-3; the D gene is possibly TRBD2 (6 bases). CDR3 DNA: TGTGCCAGTAGTTACTCGGCGGCGAGAGGCGGGGATTTAGCAACAGATACGCAGTATTTT. It is translated as CASSYSAARGGDLATDTQYF.